This record concerns one T cell receptor (beta chain) sequence. The target antigen is unknown. These data originate in a study of cytomegalovirus exposure and HLA in healthy donors. About the research overall: Previous work identified 120 million or so unique TCR beta sequences from 150 million to 200 million T cells. Study observations and caveats: A cluster of highly shared sequence variants was likely a sequencing artifact. In a later analysis, a missense DCLRE1C variant was linked to TCR beta V- and J-gene trimming.

PCR primers comprised 60 Vbeta and 13 Jbeta primers. TCRdb's table, derived via immunoSEQ multiplex PCR, lists solely in-frame clones and lacks some. The sample has some 150,000 clones, roughly 80% seen once. Healthy donors of bone marrow made up the group. Deletions cut 2 bases from V and 7 bases from J, with 14 bases between. The CDR3 consists of 14 residues. This chain connects TRBV23-1 to TRBJ2-5; TRBD1 is a possible D gene (5 bases). TRBV23-1 is assigned to the ORF class and has an uncertain function. The source is a woman in her 50s in good health and CMV-seronegative. The sequenced sample consisted of PBMCs. CDR3 region: CASSQRGQGSTQYF. The CDR3, as DNA: TGCGCCAGCAGTCAACGAGGACAAGGATCGACCCAGTACTTC.